This is a list of T cell receptor beta chains from one sample in a study of blood T cell repertoires in COVID-19. Produced via immunoSEQ multiplex PCR; TCRdb's table is partial and in-frame only. In the table there are a few hundred thousand clones, approximately 84% of which are singletons. Sequenced input: PBMCs or T cells enriched from blood (not recorded which). The receptor set was obtained from a woman in her forties or fifties who had been exposed to COVID-19. The CDR3 runs from the conserved cysteine through the conserved F or W. D genes are given only for firm matches. The size of a clone is reported for some rows only, either as once, few or many, or as a class for expanded clones.

clone_size | j_call | d_call | v_call | cdr3_nt | cdr3_aa
- | TRBJ1-2 | - | TRBV15 | TGTGCCACCAACGCCCCGGATGGCTACACCTTC | CATNAPDGYTF
- | TRBJ1-1 | - | TRBV7-9 | TGTGCCAGCAGCCAGGACTCTCGTTCGGCTTTCTTT | CASSQDSRSAFF
- | TRBJ1-3 | - | TRBV10-2 | TGCGCCAGCAATCCAACACACTCTGGAAACACCATATATTTT | CASNPTHSGNTIYF
few | TRBJ1-2 | - | TRBV2 | TGTGCCAGCAGTGGGGGACACACTAACTATGGCTACACCTTC | CASSGGHTNYGYTF
- | TRBJ1-1 | TRBD1 | TRBV2 | TGTGCCAGCGGGCGGGACAGGAACACTGAAGCTTTCTTT | CASGRDRNTEAFF
- | TRBJ2-1 | - | TRBV6-2/TRBV6-3 | TGTGCCAGCAGTTCCCTCGGGGGGGACAGTGAGCAGTTCTTC | CASSSLGGDSEQFF
- | TRBJ1-3 | - | TRBV5-1 | TGCGCCAGCAGCTTGGATCTTTCGGGAGGAAACACCATATATTTT | CASSLDLSGGNTIYF
- | TRBJ1-5 | - | TRBV5-6 | TGTGCCAGCAGCTTTGGACAGCTAAGACTTAGCAATCAGCCCCAGCATTTT | CASSFGQLRLSNQPQHF
- | TRBJ1-5 | - | TRBV10-2 | TGCGCCAGCAGTGAAACAGGGAATCAGCCCCAGCATTTT | CASSETGNQPQHF
- | TRBJ1-1 | - | TRBV27 | TGTGCCAGCCGCGGGGGGAACACTGAAGCTTTCTTT | CASRGGNTEAFF
- | TRBJ1-4 | - | TRBV5-1 | TGCGCCAGCAGCTTGAGGGTGGGGGCGCAGGGTGAAAAACTGTTTTTT | CASSLRVGAQGEKLFF